Shown below are 5 T cell receptor beta chains from a single sample sequenced in a study of blood T cell repertoires in COVID-19. The protocol was immunoSEQ multiplex PCR, while the TCRdb copy is restricted to in-frame clones and leaves out a portion. Found here are about 50,000 clones, around 90% of them singletons; the top ten hold 25% to 35%. Sequencing was carried out using peripheral blood. The source is a human donor in a cohort sampled during active COVID-19.

This clone has just one count. The chain links TRBV2 to TRBJ2-7; D gene uncertain. Germline V gene lookup returns CDR1 SNHLY and CDR2 FYNNEI. The length of the CDR3 is 12 residues. Trimming removed 3 bases at V and 1 base at J, with 4 bases between. The CDR3: CASSDTSYEQYF. CDR3 sequence (DNA): TGTGCCAGCAGTGACACTTCCTACGAGCAGTACTTC.

V and J are TRBV29-1 and TRBJ1-1; TRBD1 aligns across 7 bases. This CDR3 region has 13 residues. V trimming: 6 bases; J trimming: 1 base; junction bases outside the gene matches: 5. From germline, CDR1 is SQVTM and CDR2 ANQGSEA. CDR3 DNA: TGCAGCGTGGGACAGAAACCGAACACTGAAGCTTTCTTT. Translated: CSVGQKPNTEAFF.

The count of this clone is one. The gene calls are TRBV10-2 and TRBJ2-3; 11 bases agree with TRBD1. CDR3 size: 14 residues. The junction had 2 bases not matched to a gene; V was cut back by 3 bases and J by 6 bases. Germline V lookup: CDR1 WSHSY, CDR2 SAAADI. The CDR3 spells CASSDGQGADTQYF. CDR3 bases: TGCGCCAGCAGTGACGGACAGGGGGCTGATACGCAGTATTTT.

In nucleotides, the CDR3 is TGTGCCAGCTCACCAGGGACAGGGGGCGAAGAGACCCAGTACTTC. It specifies CASSPGTGGEETQYF. V and J are TRBV18 and TRBJ2-5; 12 nucleotides line up with TRBD1. The CDR3 consists of 15 residues. Germline V CDR1 and CDR2: KGHSH, LQKENI. J lost 3 bases, V lost 2 bases, and 1 base had no gene match. Supplemented by reference TRBV18 and TRBJ2-5, the full variable domain reads NAGVMQNPRHLVRRRGQEARLRCSPMKGHSHVYWYRQLPEEGLKFMVYLQKENIIDESGMPKERFSAEFPKEGPSILRIQQVVRGDSAAYFCASSPGTGGEETQYFGPGTRLLVL.

The chain couples TRBV7-3 to TRBJ2-3, with TRBD2 matching over 13 bases. The V gene end was trimmed by 5 bases and the J gene end by 0 bases; junction bases not matched to a gene: 14. CDR1 is SGHTA and CDR2 is FQGTGA in the germline V gene. The CDR3 has 20 residues. CDR3 coding DNA: TGTGCCAGCAGCCCTACAGGGACTAGCGGGGATGTATATAGCACAGATACGCAGTATTTT. This translates into CASSPTGTSGDVYSTDTQYF.